A selection of T cell receptor beta chains follows, all from one sample in a study of blood T cell repertoires in COVID-19. The protocol was immunoSEQ multiplex PCR, while the TCRdb copy is restricted to in-frame clones and leaves out a portion. The sample holds 200,000 to 250,000 clones; about nine tenths are singletons and the top ten take about 2%. Sequenced sample: peripheral blood. Every receptor here comes from a man in his thirties or forties who had recovered from COVID-19. CDR3s include the opening cysteine and the closing phenylalanine or tryptophan. D genes are given only for firm matches. Size is omitted from some rows. Given values are once, few, many or a class for expanded clones.

J gene	V gene	clone size	D gene	CDR3 DNA	CDR3 protein
TRBJ2-1	TRBV27	NA	NA	TGTGCCAGCAAAGCAGGGATCTCCTACAATGAGCAGTTCTTC	CASKAGISYNEQFF
TRBJ2-6	TRBV11-2	NA	TRBD1	TGTGCCAGCACCCTAACAGGGGAGCCTGGGGCCAACGTCCTGACTTTC	CASTLTGEPGANVLTF
TRBJ2-3	TRBV4-2	once	TRBD2	TGTGCCAGCAGCCAAGATTCGTCGGGGGGGCGACCAGATACGCAGTATTTT	CASSQDSSGGRPDTQYF
TRBJ1-1	TRBV10-3	once	TRBD1	TGTGCCATTTCAGGGGGCGGTGGCACTGAAGCTTTCTTT	CAISGGGGTEAFF
TRBJ1-2	TRBV30	NA	NA	TGTGCCTATCACGGGGGGGGCTATGGCTACACCTTC	CAYHGGGYGYTF
TRBJ1-5	TRBV6-2/TRBV6-3	NA	NA	TGTGCCAGCAGTTCCCCTTTTATGGCAGGCCTAAATCAGCCCCAGCATTTT	CASSSPFMAGLNQPQHF
TRBJ2-2	TRBV11-3	once	TRBD1	TGTGCCAGCAGCTTAGGGCCGGGACAGGGGGCGGACGGGGAGCTGTTTTTT	CASSLGPGQGADGELFF
TRBJ2-7	TRBV27	NA	NA	TGTGCCAGCAGTGCCACCCGGGGTCAATACGAGCAGTACTTC	CASSATRGQYEQYF
TRBJ2-2	TRBV2	NA	NA	TGTGCCAGCAGTGAAAAGGCAGGGGCAAGAGGGGAGCTGTTTTTT	CASSEKAGARGELFF
TRBJ2-7	TRBV3-1/TRBV3-2	NA	NA	TGTGCCAGCAGCCATCGTGGACAGACCTACGAGCAGTACTTC	CASSHRGQTYEQYF
TRBJ2-1	TRBV7-9	NA	TRBD2	TGTGCCAGCAGCTCGACTAGCGGGGATGGGAATGAGCAGTTCTTC	CASSSTSGDGNEQFF
TRBJ1-1	TRBV6-2/TRBV6-3	NA	NA	TGTGCCAGCAGCCCCGGACAGATAAATGAAGCTTTCTTT	CASSPGQINEAFF
TRBJ1-2	TRBV7-2	NA	TRBD1	TGTGCCAGCAGCTTAGGACAGGGGAACTATGGCTACACCTTC	CASSLGQGNYGYTF
TRBJ2-7	TRBV18	NA	TRBD2	TGTGCCAGCTCACCTAACAGACCGGCCCGGGGGGTCTACGAGCAGTACTTC	CASSPNRPARGVYEQYF
TRBJ1-6	TRBV19	NA	NA	TGTGCCAGTAGTATACCTTCGACTTCCAGGGTATCGGATTCACCCCTCCACTTT	CASSIPSTSRVSDSPLHF
TRBJ1-2	TRBV19	NA	TRBD1	TGTGCCAGTACCCAACAGGGGGACGCTTATGGCTACACCTTC	CASTQQGDAYGYTF
TRBJ2-7	TRBV9	few	NA	TGTGCCAGCGGGAGGGACAGGTACAACTCCTACGAGCAGTACTTC	CASGRDRYNSYEQYF
TRBJ2-7	TRBV5-1	NA	NA	TGCGCCAGCAGCTTGGCCAGGGCCTACGAGCAGTACTTC	CASSLARAYEQYF
TRBJ1-2	TRBV4-1	NA	NA	TGCGCCAGCAGCCAGACGACAGGAATCTTCTACTATGGCTACACCTTC	CASSQTTGIFYYGYTF
TRBJ2-3	TRBV25-1	NA	NA	TGTGCCAGCAGTGAATTAGGGCGGGGGCGCACAGATACGCAGTATTTT	CASSELGRGRTDTQYF
TRBJ1-2	TRBV6-4	NA	NA	TGTGCCAGCAGTGACCCGAGAATCGGGGGAAGGACCTTC	CASSDPRIGGRTF
TRBJ2-7	TRBV6-5	NA	TRBD1	TGTGCCAGCAGGGATGACAGGGGCGAGCAGTACTTC	CASRDDRGEQYF
TRBJ2-3	TRBV6-5	NA	TRBD2	TGTGCCAGCAGCCTCCTAGCGGGGGACACAGATACGCAGTATTTT	CASSLLAGDTDTQYF
TRBJ1-6	TRBV6-2/TRBV6-3	NA	NA	TGTGCCAGCAGTTACGCGGGGGCAATGTCCTATAATTCACCCCTCCACTTT	CASSYAGAMSYNSPLHF